There are a few counts of the clone carrying this T cell receptor (beta chain). The record originates from a study of cytomegalovirus exposure and HLA in healthy donors. The study ran its PCR with 60 Vbeta and 13 Jbeta primers. The method was immunoSEQ multiplex PCR; TCRdb's version includes in-frame clones alone and lacks a portion of them. The sample shows approximately 85,000 clones, approximately 65% of them seen only once. J lost 6 bases, V lost 1 base, and 10 bases had no gene match. The CDR3 sequence is 18 residues long. Germline CDR1 is MGHRA and CDR2 is YSYEKL. The specimen was PBMCs. The rearrangement links TRBV4-1 to TRBJ2-7, with 15 positions matching TRBD2. The sequence derives from a woman aged 25 to 39 in good health and CMV-seropositive. For the CDR3, the DNA is TGCGCCAGCAGCCAAGGAGGGACTAGCGGGGGGCGAGGGGCCGAGCAGTACTTC. This sequence encodes CASSQGGTSGGRGAEQYF.